The present TCR beta chain was sequenced within a study of neurological immune-mediated disorders. Overall study results and limits: TCR clonal expansion peaked in HTLV-1-associated myelopathy patients and was lowest in multiple sclerosis patients. None of the CDR3 amino acid sequences in expanded clones turned up in more than one subject, which points to private repertoires in all groups.

Germline assignment: CDR1 SGHRS and CDR2 YFSETQ. The CDR3 loop spans 14 amino acids. Losses at the gene ends were 6 bases for V and 5 bases for J; bases not matched to a gene: 9. TCRdb re-called the 5' RACE reads with MiXCR, one entry per CDR3 protein. The sample has under 60,000 distinct CDR3 sequences, more than 20% seen once. At least ten counts were recorded for this clonotype. What it recognizes is unknown. Serving as healthy controls were blood bank volunteers based in Maryland, USA. Unsorted libraries were generated from 2 million PBMCs held at -80 degrees C. The V gene is TRBV5-1, the J gene TRBJ2-5; 8 nucleotides align to TRBD1. Source material: PBMCs. The sequence came from a woman aged 70 to 79 in good health. CDR3 in DNA: TGCGCCAGCACCGTGGCGGGACAGGCGGAGACCCAGTACTTC. It encodes CASTVAGQAETQYF.